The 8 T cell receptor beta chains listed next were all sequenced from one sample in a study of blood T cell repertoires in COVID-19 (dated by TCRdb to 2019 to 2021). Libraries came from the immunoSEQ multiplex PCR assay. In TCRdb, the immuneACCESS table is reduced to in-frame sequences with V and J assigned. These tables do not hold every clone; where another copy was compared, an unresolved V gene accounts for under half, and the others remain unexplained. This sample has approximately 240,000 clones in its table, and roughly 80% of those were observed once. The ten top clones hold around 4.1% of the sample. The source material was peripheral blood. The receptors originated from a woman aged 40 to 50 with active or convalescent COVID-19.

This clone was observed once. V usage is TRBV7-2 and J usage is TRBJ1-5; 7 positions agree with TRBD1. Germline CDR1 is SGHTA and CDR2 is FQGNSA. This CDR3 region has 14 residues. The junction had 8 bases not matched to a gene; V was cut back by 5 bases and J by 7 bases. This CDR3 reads CASSRDRVDQPQHF. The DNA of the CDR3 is TGTGCCAGCAGCCGCGACAGGGTTGACCAGCCCCAGCATTTT.

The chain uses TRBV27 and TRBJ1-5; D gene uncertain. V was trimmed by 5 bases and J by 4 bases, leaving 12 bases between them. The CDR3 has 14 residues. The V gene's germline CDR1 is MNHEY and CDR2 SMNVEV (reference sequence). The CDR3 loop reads CASSLTGINQPQHF. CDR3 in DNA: TGTGCCAGCAGTCTGACGGGGATTAATCAGCCCCAGCATTTT.

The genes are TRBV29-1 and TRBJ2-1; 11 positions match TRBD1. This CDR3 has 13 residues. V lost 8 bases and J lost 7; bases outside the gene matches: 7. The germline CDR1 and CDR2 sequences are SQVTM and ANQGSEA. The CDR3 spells CSMDRGLMNEQFF. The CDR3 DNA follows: TGCAGCATGGACAGGGGGCTGATGAATGAGCAGTTCTTC.

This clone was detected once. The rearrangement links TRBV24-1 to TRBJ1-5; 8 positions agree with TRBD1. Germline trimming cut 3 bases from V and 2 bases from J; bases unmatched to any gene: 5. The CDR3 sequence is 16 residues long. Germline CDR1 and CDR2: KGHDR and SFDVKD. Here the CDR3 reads CATSDRGTGGNQPQHF. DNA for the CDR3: TGTGCCACCAGTGATCGCGGGACAGGAGGCAATCAGCCCCAGCATTTT.

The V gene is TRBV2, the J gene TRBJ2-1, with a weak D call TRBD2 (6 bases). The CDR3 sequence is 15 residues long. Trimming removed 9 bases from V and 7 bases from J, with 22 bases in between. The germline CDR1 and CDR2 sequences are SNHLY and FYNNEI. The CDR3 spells CASTPIRVGGNEQFF. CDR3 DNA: TGTGCCAGTACTCCGATTCGGGTCGGAGGGAATGAGCAGTTCTTC.

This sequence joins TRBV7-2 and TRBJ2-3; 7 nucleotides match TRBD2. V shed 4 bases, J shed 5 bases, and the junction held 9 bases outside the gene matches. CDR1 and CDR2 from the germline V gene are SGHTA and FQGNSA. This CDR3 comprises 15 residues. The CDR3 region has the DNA TGTGCCAGCAGCTCTCTCAGCGGGGCCGGAGATACGCAGTATTTT. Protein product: CASSSLSGAGDTQYF.

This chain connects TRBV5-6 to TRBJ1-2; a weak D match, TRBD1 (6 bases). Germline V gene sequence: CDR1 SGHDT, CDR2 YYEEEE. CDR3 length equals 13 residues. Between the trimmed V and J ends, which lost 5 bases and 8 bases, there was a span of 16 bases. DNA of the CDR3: TGTGCCAGCAGTAAACAGGGCTACGGAGGCTACACCTTC. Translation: CASSKQGYGGYTF.

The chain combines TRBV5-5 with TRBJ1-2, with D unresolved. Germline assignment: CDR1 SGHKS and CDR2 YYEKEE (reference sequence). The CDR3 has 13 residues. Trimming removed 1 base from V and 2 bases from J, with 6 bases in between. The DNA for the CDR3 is TGTGCCAGCAGCTTGACAGAGAACTATGGCTACACCTTC. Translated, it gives CASSLTENYGYTF.